These 27 T cell receptor beta chains were sequenced from one sample in a study of CD8 T cells in Susac syndrome. Reverse transcription of about 0.45 to 1 ug RNA was performed with random hexamers. TCRdb ran MiXCR on the immunoSEQ multiplex PCR reads and lists one entry per CDR3 protein. The sample yields 150,000 to 200,000 distinct CDR3 sequences, 90% to 95% seen once. Sequencing was done on a sample of CD4+ T cells from PBMCs. The source of these receptors is a human donor in good health.

The CDR3 protein is CASSPGWGEHF. The CDR3 bases are TGTGCCAGCAGTCCAGGGTGGGGGGAGCATTTT. The rearrangement links TRBV28 to TRBJ1-5, with D possibly being TRBD1 (5 bases). From germline, CDR1 is MDHEN and CDR2 SYDVKM. Trimming took 5 bases from V and 14 from J, leaving 13 bases between them. The CDR3 runs 11 residues.

The rearrangement links TRBV4-1 to TRBJ1-2; D is unclear. Germline V gene sequence: CDR1 MGHRA, CDR2 YSYEKL. The germline V and J ends were trimmed by 1 base and 4 bases, with 13 bases remaining between them. This CDR3 is built from 15 residues. The CDR3 here is CASSQALGRAYGYTF. The DNA for the CDR3 is TGCGCCAGCAGCCAAGCCCTGGGGAGGGCCTATGGCTACACCTTC.

J is TRBJ1-2 and V is TRBV19; the match to TRBD1 covers 8 bases. CDR3 length equals 16 residues. V lost 5 bases, J lost 5 bases, and 13 bases stayed unmatched. CDR1 and CDR2 (germline): LNHDA, SQIVND (reference sequence). The CDR3 DNA reads TGTGCCAGTAGTTCTCGGACAGGGATAACATCGTATGGCTACACCTTC. Amino acid sequence: CASSSRTGITSYGYTF.

This chain links TRBV12-3 or TRBV12-4 with TRBJ2-2, with D possibly TRBD2 on 7 matching bases. With 3 bases removed from V and 7 bases from J, the gap between germline ends came to 15 bases. The CDR3 has 15 amino acids. The CDR3 loop reads CASSLGGLPDGELFF. As DNA, the CDR3 is TGTGCCAGCAGTTTGGGGGGGCTTCCCGACGGGGAGCTGTTTTTT.

This clonotype occurred once. The genes are TRBV24-1 and TRBJ2-5; D is unclear. CDR3 length equals 15 residues. Germline V gene sequence: CDR1 KGHDR, CDR2 SFDVKD. V dropped 3 bases and J dropped 2 bases, with 12 bases sitting between them. The CDR3 reads CATSDRRSTQETQYF. The CDR3 DNA reads as TGTGCCACCAGTGATCGGCGAAGCACTCAAGAGACCCAGTACTTC.

The chain has TRBV3-1 and TRBJ2-7; 7 bases map to TRBD2. J was trimmed by 6 bases and V by 3 bases; bases with no gene match: 5. This CDR3 is built from 13 residues. Germline V gene data show CDR1 as LGHDT and CDR2 as YNNKEL (reference sequence). The DNA of the CDR3 is TGTGCCAGCAGCCACCCCTGGGGGGGCGAGCAGTACTTC. Amino acids: CASSHPWGGEQYF.

The chain uses TRBV3-1 and TRBJ1-1, with 7 bases identical to TRBD1. This CDR3 region has 13 residues. Trimming took 4 bases from V and 10 from J; bases not matched to a gene: 9. In germline, CDR1 is LGHDT, CDR2 YNNKEL (reference sequence). Here the CDR3 DNA reads TGTGCCAGCAGCCTAGAGAACAGGGGTCGAGCTTTCTTT. Translated: CASSLENRGRAFF. Supplemented by reference TRBV3-1 and TRBJ1-1, the full variable domain reads DTAVSQTPKYLVTQMGNDKSIKCEQNLGHDTMYWYKQDSKKFLKIMFSYNNKELIINETVPNRFSPKSPDKAHLNLHINSLELGDSAVYFCASSLENRGRAFFGQGTRLTVV.

The gene calls are TRBV4-2 and TRBJ2-1, with 13 bases lining up with TRBD2. In germline, CDR1 is LGHNA, CDR2 YNFKEQ. V shed 4 bases, J shed 0 bases, and the junction held 9 bases outside the gene matches. This CDR3 has 19 residues. The CDR3 protein is CASSPEGTSGKSSYNEQFF. In nucleotides, the CDR3 is TGTGCCAGCAGCCCGGAGGGGACTAGCGGGAAGAGCTCCTACAATGAGCAGTTCTTC.

This chain connects TRBV12-3 or TRBV12-4 to TRBJ1-5; tentative D call: TRBD1 (5 bases). Trimming removed 6 bases at V and 4 bases at J, with 16 bases between. The CDR3 contains 15 residues. In nucleotides, the CDR3 is TGTGCCAGCAGCCCCTTGGGGGTACCAAATCAGCCCCAGCATTTT. It codes for CASSPLGVPNQPQHF.

This chain links TRBV7-3 with TRBJ2-5; a weak D match, TRBD1 (7 bases). Germline V lookup: CDR1 SGHTA, CDR2 FQGTGA. The CDR3 spans 15 residues. Trimming pared 1 base from V and 2 bases from J, leaving 11 bases between. CDR3 bases: TGTGCCAGCAGCTTAAAGGCAGGGGGGCAAGAGACCCAGTACTTC. Translating it yields CASSLKAGGQETQYF. Full variable domain (outside the CDR3, taken from reference TRBV7-3 and TRBJ2-5): GAGVSQTPSNKVTEKGKYVELRCDPISGHTALYWYRQSLGQGPEFLIYFQGTGAADDSGLPNDRFFAVRPEGSVSTLKIQRTERGDSAVYLCASSLKAGGQETQYFGPGTRLLVL.

The J gene is TRBJ1-6, the V gene TRBV4-1; D unresolved. Germline lookup yields CDR1 MGHRA and CDR2 YSYEKL. Trimming cost V 1 base and J 3 bases, with 16 bases left between them. The CDR3 is 18 amino acids. CDR3 sequence (DNA): TGCGCCAGCAGCCAAGGGCGGACTGTCTATAGCTATAATTCACCCCTCCACTTT. Amino acids: CASSQGRTVYSYNSPLHF.

The V and J genes are TRBV19 and TRBJ1-1, with no clear D. Germline V gene sequence: CDR1 LNHDA, CDR2 SQIVND (reference sequence). V lost 8 bases and J 2 bases, leaving 6 bases between the germline ends. This CDR3 contains 11 residues. CDR3 nucleotide sequence: TGTGCCAGTCAGGCCAACACTGAAGCTTTCTTT. This encodes CASQANTEAFF.

The chain employs TRBV5-6 and TRBJ2-5; 9 bases are shared with TRBD1. V shed 4 bases and J 4 bases; nucleotides not matched to a gene: 8. Germline assignment: CDR1 SGHDT and CDR2 YYEEEE. The length of the CDR3 is 15 residues. The CDR3 protein is CASSQPGQGRETQYF. The CDR3 nucleotides are TGTGCCAGCAGCCAACCGGGACAGGGAAGAGAGACCCAGTACTTC.

The V call is TRBV2, the J call TRBJ2-4; D is uncertain. The CDR3 contains 13 residues. Germline V gene lookup returns CDR1 SNHLY and CDR2 FYNNEI. V lost 6 bases to trimming and J lost 5 bases, with 11 bases between them. The CDR3 is CASSPYQENIQYF. CDR3 coding DNA: TGTGCCAGCAGCCCTTACCAGGAAAACATTCAGTACTTC.

The chain has TRBV6-2 or TRBV6-3 and TRBJ1-1, with 7 positions matching TRBD1. CDR3 length: 14 residues. Per germline, CDR1 MNHEY and CDR2 SVGEGT. The trim removed 10 bases at V and 0 bases at J, leaving 8 bases unmatched. For the CDR3, the DNA is TGTGCCACCAACAAGGGACAGTTGAACACTGAAGCTTTCTTT. Amino acid sequence: CATNKGQLNTEAFF.

The V gene is TRBV4-3, the J gene TRBJ2-3; 8 bases align to TRBD2. Germline lookup yields CDR1 LGHNA and CDR2 YSLEER. The CDR3 covers 16 residues. J lost 4 bases, V lost 0 bases, and 6 bases had no gene match. The CDR3 reads CASSQDSAGASDTQYF. As DNA, the CDR3 is TGCGCCAGCAGCCAAGATTCAGCGGGGGCGTCAGATACGCAGTATTTT.

The chain joins TRBV15 to TRBJ1-6, with a tentative D call TRBD1 (6 bases). Germline V CDR1 and CDR2: LNHNV, YYDKDF (reference sequence). V was clipped by 5 bases and J by 9 bases, with 20 bases between them. The CDR3 consists of 16 residues. The CDR3 DNA reads as TGTGCCACCAGCCCGACCGGGGGGCAACTGGCTTCACCCCTCCACTTT. It yields the protein CATSPTGGQLASPLHF.

As regards this clonotype: Mismatch with germline at one junction end may stem from a read error. The rearrangement joins TRBV7-9 to TRBJ1-5, with D tentatively TRBD1 (6 bases). The CDR3 has 14 residues. Looked up from germline, CDR1 is SEHNR and CDR2 is FQNEAQ (reference sequence). The CDR3 nucleotides are TGTGCCAGCAGCTTAGGGTCAGGGGAACAGCCCCATCATTTT. Amino acid sequence: CASSLGSGEQPHHF.

The rearrangement joins TRBV7-9 to TRBJ2-1, with D possibly matching TRBD2 (5 bases). V lost 4 bases and J 2 bases, leaving 9 bases between the germline ends. Germline assignment: CDR1 SEHNR and CDR2 FQNEAQ (reference sequence). The CDR3 spans 14 residues. Written as DNA, the CDR3 is TGTGCCAGCAGCTCGGACTTAGCCTACAATGAGCAGTTCTTC. Translating it yields CASSSDLAYNEQFF.

The V call is TRBV28, the J call TRBJ1-2, with 9 bases fitting TRBD1. J gave up 5 bases and V 6 bases, and 16 bases lay outside the gene matches. The CDR3 sequence is 17 residues long. CDR1 and CDR2 from the germline V gene are MDHEN and SYDVKM. CDR3 in amino acids: CASSGGGQGGFKYGYTF. Here the CDR3 DNA reads TGTGCCAGCAGCGGGGGGGGACAGGGCGGATTTAAATATGGCTACACCTTC.

The rearrangement uses TRBV19 and TRBJ2-7; D uncertain. The CDR3 sequence is 13 residues long. CDR1 and CDR2 (germline): LNHDA, SQIVND (reference sequence). V lost 3 bases and J lost 2, with 8 bases in between. In nucleotides, the CDR3 is TGTGCCAGTAGTATGCCAGATACCTACGAGCAGTACGTC. This codes for CASSMPDTYEQYV.

This clonotype was counted once. The chain links TRBV7-2 to TRBJ1-5, with 10 positions matching TRBD1. V lost 4 bases to trimming and J lost 0 bases; unmatched junction nucleotides: 9. Germline-derived CDR1 and CDR2 are SGHTA and FQGNSA. The CDR3 spans 18 residues. CDR3 residues: CASSYDPGQGISNQPQHF. The CDR3 nucleotides read TGTGCCAGCAGCTACGATCCGGGACAGGGGATTAGCAATCAGCCCCAGCATTTT.

The CDR3 nucleotides read TGTGCCAGCAGCCCCATAGGGGCTATCGGGACTAGAAGACGGCAGTACTTC. Residues: CASSPIGAIGTRRRQYF. The V call is TRBV11-2, the J call TRBJ2-7; 8 nucleotides match TRBD2. The germline V gene has CDR1 SGHAT and CDR2 FQNNGV. The V and J ends lost 5 bases and 9 bases, in that order; junction bases with no gene match: 21. The CDR3 is 17 amino acids.

The V call is TRBV7-2, the J call TRBJ2-3; no clear D. Germline V CDR1 and CDR2: SGHTA, FQGNSA. This CDR3 spans 14 amino acids. Between the trimmed V and J ends, which lost 2 bases and 9 bases, there was a span of 15 bases. The CDR3 sequence is CASSLFAVLGTQYF. The CDR3 DNA is TGTGCCAGCAGCTTATTTGCTGTTTTAGGGACGCAGTATTTT.

The CDR3 bases are TGTGCCAGCAGCTCCGACAGGGTGGGTGAGCAGTACGTC. This gives the protein CASSSDRVGEQYV. The chain recombines TRBV7-2 with TRBJ2-7; TRBD1 aligns across 7 bases. Germline-derived CDR1 and CDR2 are SGHTA and FQGNSA. J gave up 7 bases and V 4 bases, and 7 bases lay outside the gene matches. The CDR3 spans 13 residues.

The rearrangement uses TRBV5-1 and TRBJ2-1; possibly TRBD1 for D (5 bases). Trimming removed 4 bases from V and 3 bases from J, with 14 bases in between. The CDR3 totals 15 residues. CDR1 is SGHRS and CDR2 is YFSETQ in the germline V gene. The CDR3 here is CASSPATDIYNEQFF. Written as DNA, the CDR3 is TGCGCCAGCAGCCCGGCGACGGACATCTACAATGAGCAGTTCTTC.

The chain combines TRBV28 with TRBJ1-1; tentatively, D is TRBD1 (6 bases). The V and J ends lost 9 bases and 3 bases respectively, with 11 bases between them. This CDR3 has 12 amino acids. Looked up from germline, CDR1 is MDHEN and CDR2 is SYDVKM. CDR3 in DNA: TGTGCCAGTAGACAGGTGCACACTGAAGCTTTCTTT. Translating it yields CASRQVHTEAFF.